This TCR beta chain was identified in a study of cytomegalovirus exposure and HLA in healthy donors (dated by TCRdb to about 2017). Study-level background: A later analysis indicated that the roughly 120 validation repertoires were generated on the platform also employed for the roughly 650 repertoires of the first cohort. High-throughput TCR immunosequencing, statistical association of individual TCRs with disease status, and machine learning were combined to predict cytomegalovirus infection status. The aim of the study was to test whether cataloging public T cell receptors could identify signatures of past pathogen exposure. In addition to the first cohort of around 670 subjects, a separate validation cohort of 120 different subjects was used. What the study reported, not specific to this receptor: While some public TCRs were present in many individuals, most TCR sequences turned up only very rarely across donors. The authors suggested that the approach could potentially be extended to other disease states and immunological phenotypes. In both the original and validation cohorts, the classifier was reported to diagnose cytomegalovirus status with high specificity and sensitivity. A later analysis found that TCRs clustered in the first cohort also tended to co-occur in the 120 validation repertoires, with just under 95% of cluster scores above 0. In vitro tests confirmed that three of the cytomegalovirus-associated TCR beta chains recognize cytomegalovirus antigens. A total of some 180 TCR beta chains were listed by the study as associated with cytomegalovirus. The validation cohort had no HLA typing available for a later analysis, so co-occurrence within that cohort was assessed over all 110 or so repertoires.

Trimming removed 7 bases from V and 2 bases from J, leaving 18 bases between the germline ends. CDR3 length: 15 amino acids, cysteine to phenylalanine. Left in the record is the CDR3 DNA by itself, 45 bases read in frame from the first base. CDR1 and CDR2 are drawn from the germline V gene: MNHEY, SVGAGI. Libraries were built with the immunoSEQ multiplex PCR assay. The authors processed their data as follows. A statistical classification framework was built to diagnose cytomegalovirus status from the catalog of TCR beta chain sequences. Drawn from immuneACCESS, this table holds only the in-frame rearrangements with V and J called that TCRdb kept. Clones are partly lost; checked studies trace under half to an unresolved V gene and leave the rest unexplained. For V, J and clone size, that table is used; D and trimming come from the DNA. The sample includes about 150,000 clones, with nearly 90% observed a single time. The ten top clones hold roughly 9.3% of the sample.

In the case of this clone: It has no known antigen specificity. The input lacks base qualities; no much larger clone sits a single base away.

The donors belonged to the validation cohort of about 120 subjects, which was separate from the roughly 670-subject first cohort. The receptor comes from a woman aged 18-29 years in good health and CMV-seropositive. The chain employs TRBV6-5 and TRBJ2-7, and TRBD2 may be the D gene, going by 5 matching bases. Specimen: PBMCs. The nucleotide sequence is given as TGTGCCAGCACCAATCTCGGGGATGAGGCCTACGAGCAGTACTTC. This yields the protein CASTNLGDEAYEQYF.